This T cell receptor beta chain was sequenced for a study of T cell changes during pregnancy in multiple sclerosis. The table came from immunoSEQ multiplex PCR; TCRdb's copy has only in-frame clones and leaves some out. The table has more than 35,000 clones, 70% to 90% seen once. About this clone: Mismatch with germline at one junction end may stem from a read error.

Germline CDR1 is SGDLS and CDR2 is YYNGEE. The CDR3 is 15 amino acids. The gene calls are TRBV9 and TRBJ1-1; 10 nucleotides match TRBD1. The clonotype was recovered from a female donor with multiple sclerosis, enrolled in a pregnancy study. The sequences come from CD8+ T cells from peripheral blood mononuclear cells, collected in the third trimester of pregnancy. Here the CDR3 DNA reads TGTGCCAGCAGCGCCCCCGGGACAGGGGTTCCTGAAGTTTTCTTT. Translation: CASSAPGTGVPEVFF.